Below, 5 T cell receptor beta chains from the same sample are listed, as sequenced in a study of type 1 and type 2 diabetes patients. Genomic DNA was the PCR template. A primer set of 30 forward and 13 reverse primers amplified the CDR3. TCRdb processed the multiplex PCR reads anew with MiXCR; each CDR3 protein has one entry. The profile covers 270,000 or so distinct CDR3 sequences, with around 47% appearing a single time and approximately 14% taken by the ten largest. Specimen: peripheral blood mononuclear cells (PBMCs). The receptors shown here come from a man aged 18 to 30 with type 2 diabetes.

This clonotype was observed at least ten times. V and J are TRBV19 and TRBJ2-6; D unresolved. The CDR3 runs to 13 residues. Deletions cut 6 bases from V and 0 bases from J, with 3 bases between. Germline-derived CDR1 and CDR2 are LNHDA and SQIVND (reference sequence). CDR3 in amino acids: CASSPSGANVLTF. For the CDR3, the DNA is TGTGCCAGTAGCCCCTCTGGGGCCAACGTCCTGACTTTC.

V usage is TRBV30 and J usage is TRBJ2-5; perhaps TRBD1 as D (5 bases). Trimming took 3 bases from V and 3 from J, leaving 14 bases between them. Germline values: CDR1 GTSNPN, CDR2 SVGIG (reference sequence). CDR3 length equals 14 residues. The CDR3 DNA reads as TGTGCCTGGAGATTGCAGGGATTGAAAGAGACCCAGTACTTC. This encodes CAWRLQGLKETQYF.

The genes are TRBV5-1 and TRBJ2-2, with D unclear. Trimming removed 2 bases at V and 0 bases at J, with 8 bases between. Germline values: CDR1 SGHRS, CDR2 YFSETQ. This CDR3 has 15 amino acids. CDR3 loop: CASSFQFANTGELFF. The CDR3, as DNA: TGCGCCAGCAGCTTCCAGTTCGCGAACACCGGGGAGCTGTTTTTT.

The gene calls are TRBV4-1 and TRBJ2-7; D not resolved. From germline, CDR1 is MGHRA and CDR2 YSYEKL. This CDR3 contains 15 residues. V dropped 0 bases and J dropped 0 bases, with 9 bases sitting between them. The CDR3 reads CASSQDPRASYEQYF. The CDR3 DNA is TGCGCCAGCAGCCAAGATCCCCGGGCCTCCTACGAGCAGTACTTC.

Only a few counts were recorded for this clonotype. V is TRBV10-3 and J is TRBJ2-2; tentative D call: TRBD1 (5 bases). The CDR3 spans 14 residues. CDR1 and CDR2 from the germline V gene are ENHRY and SYGVKD. V was trimmed by 3 bases and J by 5 bases, leaving 10 bases between them. CDR3: CAISDIKGTGELFF. For the CDR3, the DNA is TGTGCCATCAGTGATATAAAGGGGACCGGGGAGCTGTTTTTT.